These 9 T cell receptor beta chains were all obtained from the same sample, sequenced in a study of patients and donors after allogeneic stem cell transplantation. TCRdb ran MiXCR on the RT-PCR reads and lists one entry per CDR3 protein. The table has about a million distinct CDR3 sequences, roughly 18% seen once; the top ten hold around 6%. Specimen: blood, either unsorted or a sorted T cell fraction (not recorded which). The receptors were sampled from a human donor who was either an allogeneic HSCT recipient or a stem cell or donor lymphocyte infusion donor (not recorded which). It is not recorded whose cells these are; they may come from a transplant donor.

This clonotype was recorded at least ten times. V is TRBV12-3 or TRBV12-4 and J is TRBJ2-2, with TRBD2 as a possible D gene (5 bases). This CDR3 has 12 amino acids. Trimming took off 1 base at V and 9 bases at J, with 6 bases between the two ends. CDR3 amino acids: CASSLGERELFF. CDR3 DNA: TGTGCCAGCAGTTTAGGGGAGCGGGAGCTGTTTTTT.

There are a few counts of this clonotype. The chain employs TRBV2 and TRBJ2-6; tentatively, D is TRBD1 or TRBD2 (6 bases each). The CDR3 runs to 17 residues. The V gene's germline CDR1 is SNHLY and CDR2 FYNNEI. V was cut by 9 bases and J by 4 bases, with 22 bases left in between. CDR3 loop: CARQTRGTLRGANVLTF. DNA for the CDR3: TGTGCCAGGCAAACTCGCGGGACACTACGCGGGGCCAACGTCCTGACTTTC.

The CDR3 region is CASSYFYGTGSYEQYF. The DNA of the CDR3 is TGTGCCAGCAGTTACTTTTATGGGACAGGGTCCTACGAGCAGTACTTC. The chain joins TRBV6-5 to TRBJ2-7; 9 positions agree with TRBD1. Germline lookup yields CDR1 MNHEY and CDR2 SVGAGI. The CDR3 has 16 amino acids. The V and J ends lost 1 base and 1 base, in that order; junction bases with no gene match: 5.

This clonotype was seen only a few times. The chain couples TRBV15 to TRBJ1-1; D is possibly TRBD1 (5 bases). Germline CDR1 and CDR2: LNHNV and YYDKDF (reference sequence). With 1 base removed from V and 8 bases from J, the gap between germline ends came to 11 bases. CDR3 length equals 13 residues. The CDR3: CATSRGGGSEAFF. The CDR3 region has the DNA TGTGCCACCAGCAGAGGGGGGGGATCCGAAGCTTTCTTT.

Only a few counts were recorded for this clonotype. The chain joins TRBV5-1 to TRBJ2-2; no clear D gene. This CDR3 comprises 14 residues. Germline V gene sequence: CDR1 SGHRS, CDR2 YFSETQ. V was trimmed by 0 bases and J by 5 bases, leaving 8 bases between them. CDR3 DNA: TGCGCCAGCAGCTTGGTTTCTGTTACCGGGGAGCTGTTTTTT. Its protein product is CASSLVSVTGELFF.

V and J are TRBV6-2 or TRBV6-3 and TRBJ1-1; D gene unclear. The CDR3 runs to 13 residues. V lost 9 bases to trimming and J lost 3 bases, with 14 bases between them. CDR1 and CDR2 from the germline V gene are MNHEY and SVGEGT. Written as DNA, the CDR3 is TGTGCCAGTCTCCGAGGCCAGTACACTGAAGCTTTCTTT. It codes for CASLRGQYTEAFF.

CDR3 DNA sequence: TGTGCCAGCAGTTACTCGAGCGGGGGGGCACGGGAGCAGTTCTTC. Translation gives CASSYSSGGAREQFF. V usage is TRBV6-2 or TRBV6-3 and J usage is TRBJ2-1; 10 bases line up with TRBD2. V was pared by 0 bases and J by 10 bases, with 6 bases of the junction left unmatched. Per the germline V gene, CDR1 is MNHEY and CDR2 is SVGEGT. CDR3 length: 15 amino acids.

Ten or more counts support this clonotype. The chain recombines TRBV12-3 or TRBV12-4 with TRBJ1-1, with a possible D match to TRBD1 (6 bases). The CDR3 is 14 residues long. V was pared by 2 bases and J by 6 bases, with 13 bases between. The CDR3 region has the DNA TGTGCCAGCAGTTTACAGGGGTCGACTTCTGAAGCTTTCTTT. It specifies CASSLQGSTSEAFF.

The table lists this clonotype with a count of one. This chain joins TRBV6-5 and TRBJ2-5, with D unclear. The CDR3 loop spans 13 amino acids. V shed 2 bases and J shed 4 bases, with 8 bases lying between them. CDR1 is MNHEY and CDR2 is SVGAGI in the germline V gene. In DNA form, the CDR3 reads TGTGCCAGCAGTTACGGGCTATCAGAGACCCAGTACTTC. This encodes CASSYGLSETQYF.